This entry lists 22 T cell receptor beta chains sequenced from one sample in a study of low-dose radiotherapy and immunotherapy resistance in tumors. Time point noted: before trial treatment. cDNA synthesis used a TRAV/TRBV-specific primer set for both chains. The PCR that amplified TCRs ran for around 20 cycles, relying on a constant-region primer and a V-primer adapter. TCRdb fed the reads into MiXCR, producing one record per CDR3 protein. The data hold some 71,000 distinct CDR3 sequences, with around a third observed a single time. Sequences were derived from PBMCs, sampled before treatment. All receptors come from a female donor with ovarian cancer.

As for this clonotype: A much larger clone lies one base from this, so it may be a read error. The V and J genes are TRBV6-1 and TRBJ2-7; a weak D match, TRBD2 (6 bases). Trimming shortened V by 8 bases and J by 3 bases, and 8 bases separated the two germline ends. Looked up from germline, CDR1 is MNHNS and CDR2 is SASEGT. This CDR3 spans 11 amino acids. The CDR3 sequence is CASGRYYEQYF. CDR3 DNA: TGTGCCAGCGGGAGGTACTACGAGCAGTACTTC.

There are many counts of this clonotype. The J gene is TRBJ2-7, the V gene TRBV5-1; possibly TRBD2 for D (6 bases). The ends were cut back, 3 bases at V and 2 bases at J, with 27 bases in the middle. Germline values: CDR1 SGHRS, CDR2 YFSETQ. CDR3 size: 19 residues. CDR3 nucleotides: TGCGCCAGCAGCTCGATCACCCCGGACCCCGGAGGAGGGGCCTACGAGCAGTACTTC. Its translation is CASSSITPDPGGGAYEQYF.

This clonotype was picked up many times. The J gene is TRBJ1-5, the V gene TRBV2; D may be TRBD1 (5 bases). V was pared by 4 bases and J by 6 bases, with 10 bases between. The CDR3 is made up of 13 amino acids. Per the germline V gene, CDR1 is SNHLY and CDR2 is FYNNEI. The CDR3 DNA follows: TGTGCCAGCAGTGTTGGGGGATCTCAGCCCCAGCATTTT. Translating gives CASSVGGSQPQHF. Supplemented by reference TRBV2 and TRBJ1-5, the full variable domain reads EPEVTQTPSHQVTQMGQEVILRCVPISNHLYFYWYRQILGQKVEFLVSFYNNEISEKSEIFDDQFSVERPDGSNFTLKIRSTKLEDSAMYFCASSVGGSQPQHFGDGTRLSIL.

The rearrangement joins TRBV5-1 to TRBJ2-2; D gene uncertain. The V end lost 4 bases, the J end lost 0 bases, and 10 bases lay between the germline ends. The CDR3 extends over 15 amino acids. The germline gives CDR1 SGHRS, CDR2 YFSETQ. This chain's CDR3 is CASSEGSANTGELFF. For the CDR3, the DNA is TGCGCCAGCAGCGAAGGCAGTGCGAACACCGGGGAGCTGTTTTTT.

V is TRBV10-3 and J is TRBJ2-1; tentative D call: TRBD2 (7 bases). Trimming pared 0 bases from V and 7 bases from J, leaving 16 bases between. The CDR3 runs to 16 residues. Germline lookup yields CDR1 ENHRY and CDR2 SYGVKD. The CDR3 loop is CAISESGGAPTNEQFF. In DNA, the CDR3 is TGTGCCATCAGTGAGTCGGGGGGGGCTCCTACAAATGAGCAGTTCTTC.

The genes are TRBV19 and TRBJ2-7; perhaps TRBD1 as D (6 bases). V lost 4 bases to trimming and J lost 0 bases, with 7 bases between them. The CDR3 covers 13 residues. Germline V gives CDR1 LNHDA, CDR2 SQIVND (reference sequence). The CDR3 sequence is CASSRTVSYEQYF. In nucleotides, the CDR3 is TGTGCCAGTAGTAGGACAGTCTCCTACGAGCAGTACTTC.

This clonotype was counted at least ten times. The rearrangement joins TRBV19 to TRBJ2-2; 7 nucleotides line up with TRBD1. Per germline, CDR1 LNHDA and CDR2 SQIVND (reference sequence). The CDR3 is made up of 15 amino acids. Trimming cost V 5 bases and J 5 bases; bases outside gene matches: 8. In DNA form, the CDR3 reads TGTGCCAGTAGTTTCCCGGGACAGATTACCGGGGAGCTGTTTTTT. Its translation is CASSFPGQITGELFF.

In this sample, this clonotype turned up many times. V and J are TRBV27 and TRBJ1-2; D uncertain. This CDR3 comprises 14 residues. CDR1 is MNHEY and CDR2 is SMNVEV in the germline V gene (reference sequence). Trimming pared 2 bases from V and 2 bases from J, leaving 9 bases between. The chain's CDR3 is CASSLRGGNYGYTF. The CDR3 nucleotides read TGTGCCAGCAGTTTACGGGGAGGGAACTATGGCTACACCTTC.

This chain joins TRBV6-8 and TRBJ1-1; D possibly corresponds to TRBD1 (6 bases). Germline V gene sequence: CDR1 MNHGY, CDR2 SAAAGT. This CDR3 comprises 20 residues. V shed 2 bases and J shed 4 bases, with 29 bases lying between them. For the CDR3, the DNA is TGTGCCAGCAGTTACCGCGTTCGAACTTATAACAGGGTTGATGGCACTGAAGCTTTCTTT. Protein: CASSYRVRTYNRVDGTEAFF.

This clonotype was seen many times. The chain combines TRBV11-2 with TRBJ2-7; TRBD2 agrees at 7 bases. Trimming took 1 base from V and 2 from J; bases not matched to a gene: 11. The CDR3 is 17 amino acids. Looked up from germline, CDR1 is SGHAT and CDR2 is FQNNGV. The CDR3 sequence is CASSLVRTRENPYEQYF. In DNA form, the CDR3 reads TGTGCCAGCAGCTTAGTGCGGACTAGGGAGAACCCCTACGAGCAGTACTTC.

The rearrangement links TRBV14 to TRBJ2-6, with 8 bases aligning to TRBD1. This CDR3 is 16 amino acids long. The germline V gene encodes CDR1 SGHDN and CDR2 FVKESK. V lost 1 base and J lost 4; bases outside the gene matches: 3. The CDR3 DNA sequence: TGTGCCAGCAGCCAAGGGACAGGGTACGGGGCCAACGTCCTGACTTTC. Protein product: CASSQGTGYGANVLTF.

This clonotype was recorded a few times. The chain carries TRBV4-3 and TRBJ2-5; TRBD2 is a possible D gene (6 bases). The CDR3 is 14 amino acids. Trimming cost V 0 bases and J 7 bases, with 12 bases left between them. Germline V gene data show CDR1 as LGHNA and CDR2 as YSLEER. The CDR3 sequence is CASSQEGGSGTQYF. The CDR3 DNA sequence: TGCGCCAGCAGCCAAGAGGGGGGTTCGGGGACCCAGTACTTC.

This clonotype showed up many times. The chain uses TRBV7-2 and TRBJ2-5, with a possible D match to TRBD2 (5 bases). Germline V gene lookup returns CDR1 SGHTA and CDR2 FQGNSA. This CDR3 region has 15 residues. Trimming removed 5 bases at V and 1 base at J, with 14 bases between. The CDR3 coding sequence is TGTGCCAGCAGCCCCCGGTGGGGAGTCCAAGAGACCCAGTACTTC. As protein: CASSPRWGVQETQYF.

The gene calls are TRBV6-5 and TRBJ1-5; D is perhaps TRBD1 (6 bases). V was shortened by 6 bases and J by 9 bases, with 18 bases between the two germline ends. Germline V lookup: CDR1 MNHEY, CDR2 SVGAGI. The CDR3 covers 14 residues. CDR3 region: CASSTKTGGMPQHF. The CDR3 region has the DNA TGTGCCAGCAGCACCAAGACAGGTGGTATGCCCCAGCATTTT.

Many counts were recorded for this clonotype. The chain uses TRBV2 and TRBJ2-5; D is ambiguous. Germline values: CDR1 SNHLY, CDR2 FYNNEI. The CDR3 consists of 13 residues. V was cut by 4 bases and J by 4 bases, with 10 bases left in between. CDR3 in amino acids: CASSAVGRETQYF. For the CDR3, the DNA is TGTGCCAGCAGTGCGGTTGGGCGAGAGACCCAGTACTTC.

This clonotype was found a few times. The J gene is TRBJ1-6, the V gene TRBV21-1; TRBD1, the D gene given by the table, was not confirmed from the DNA. TRBV21-1 is tagged as a pseudogene. The CDR3 is 17 amino acids. The CDR3 region is CASRIPGQEVPNSPLHF. The CDR3 DNA sequence: TGTGCCAGCAGAATACCCGGACAGGAGGTACCTAATTCACCCCTCCACTTT.

Worth noting for this clonotype: One junction end does not reproduce the germline sequence, and a read error may be involved. The chain has TRBV19 and TRBJ2-1; 7 bases are a match to TRBD2. CDR1 and CDR2 (germline): LNHDA, SQIVND (reference sequence). The CDR3 is made up of 16 amino acids. CDR3 loop: CASSPTRAGASHEQLF. CDR3 DNA: TGTGCCAGTAGCCCCACACGGGCGGGAGCTTCCCATGAGCAGTTATTC. The whole variable domain, filled in from reference TRBV19 and TRBJ2-1, reads DGGITQSPKYLFRKEGQNVTLSCEQNLNHDAMYWYRQDPGQGLRLIYYSQIVNDFQKGDIAEGYSVSREKKESFPLTVTSAQKNPTAFYLCASSPTRAGASHEQLFGPGTRLTVL.

Ten or more counts support this clonotype. This chain connects TRBV5-1 to TRBJ2-7, with 9 bases identical to TRBD1. V was clipped by 4 bases and J by 6 bases; unmatched bases: 5. CDR1 is SGHRS and CDR2 is YFSETQ in the germline V gene. The CDR3 covers 13 residues. The CDR3 spells CASSGGTGFEQYF. The CDR3 DNA follows: TGCGCCAGCAGCGGGGGGACAGGGTTCGAGCAGTACTTC.

This clonotype was counted ten times or more. The J gene is TRBJ2-1, the V gene TRBV5-1; 9 nucleotides align to TRBD1. The ends lost 1 base at V and 7 bases at J; junction bases unmatched: 3. This CDR3 is 14 amino acids long. The germline V gene encodes CDR1 SGHRS and CDR2 YFSETQ. In DNA, the CDR3 is TGCGCCAGCAGCTTGACAGGGGGCCGGAATGAGCAGTTCTTC. It specifies CASSLTGGRNEQFF.

This clonotype has at least ten counts. The chain recombines TRBV20-1 with TRBJ2-2; TRBD2 agrees at 7 bases. This CDR3 is built from 11 residues. V trimming: 7 bases; J trimming: 7 bases; junction bases outside the gene matches: 3. Germline V gene lookup returns CDR1 DFQATT and CDR2 SNEGSKA (reference sequence). The CDR3 reads CSGAGVGELFF. CDR3 nucleotide sequence: TGCAGTGGTGCGGGAGTCGGGGAGCTGTTTTTT.

The chain uses TRBV6-2 or TRBV6-3 and TRBJ2-7; 8 bases match TRBD1. V lost 9 bases, J lost 5 bases, and 15 bases stayed unmatched. Germline loops: CDR1 MNHEY, CDR2 SVGEGT. The CDR3 runs 15 residues. CDR3: CASSSPGQGSNEQYF. CDR3 sequence (DNA): TGTGCCAGTAGTAGCCCAGGACAGGGTTCCAACGAGCAGTACTTC.

The sample holds many counts of this clonotype. The chain carries TRBV28 and TRBJ1-1; D unclear. V gave up 2 bases and J gave up 4 bases, with 8 bases separating them. This CDR3 has 13 amino acids. CDR1 and CDR2 from the germline V gene are MDHEN and SYDVKM. CDR3 sequence: CASSLVGITEAFF. In DNA, the CDR3 is TGTGCCAGCAGTTTAGTAGGCATCACTGAAGCTTTCTTT.